These 3 T cell receptor beta chains were sequenced from one sample in a study of blood T cell repertoires in COVID-19. This table comes from immunoSEQ multiplex PCR, and its TCRdb copy is limited to in-frame clones, with some not included. The sample carries about 150,000 clones, 65% to 90% recorded once. Sequenced sample: peripheral blood. Every receptor here comes from a woman aged 60 to 75 with active or convalescent COVID-19.

The chain uses TRBV6-6 and TRBJ2-1; D might be TRBD1 (6 bases). V was shortened by 2 bases and J by 1 base, with 12 bases between the two germline ends. CDR1 is MNHNY, CDR2 SVGAGI, per germline (reference sequence). CDR3 length: 16 amino acids. The CDR3: CASSYEQGPSYNEQFF. CDR3 nucleotides: TGTGCCAGCAGTTACGAACAGGGCCCTTCCTACAATGAGCAGTTCTTC.

The chain couples TRBV28 to TRBJ1-6, with D possibly being TRBD1 (5 bases). Germline loops: CDR1 MDHEN, CDR2 SYDVKM. Trimming pared 3 bases from V and 10 bases from J, leaving 13 bases between. This CDR3 is built from 14 residues. Here the CDR3 DNA reads TGTGCCAGCAGTTTCGGCAGGGCGCGATCACCCCTCCACTTT. Residues: CASSFGRARSPLHF.

A single count supports this clone. The gene calls are TRBV19 and TRBJ1-1; TRBD1 agrees at 7 bases. The CDR3 sequence is 13 residues long. Trimming cost V 7 bases and J 4 bases; bases outside gene matches: 6. Germline V CDR1 and CDR2: LNHDA, SQIVND (reference sequence). CDR3 residues: CASTTTGTTEAFF. The CDR3 DNA reads TGTGCCAGTACCACGACAGGGACCACTGAAGCTTTCTTT. Using reference TRBV19 and TRBJ1-1 for the parts outside the CDR3, the full variable domain is DGGITQSPKYLFRKEGQNVTLSCEQNLNHDAMYWYRQDPGQGLRLIYYSQIVNDFQKGDIAEGYSVSREKKESFPLTVTSAQKNPTAFYLCASTTTGTTEAFFGQGTRLTVV.